This passage covers 15 T cell receptor beta chains from one sample sequenced in a study of beta chain features in type 1 diabetes. The isolated RNA, all of it, was reverse transcribed, so expressed TCRB transcripts were what got sequenced. Clones were read by immunoSEQ multiplex PCR, and TCRdb kept only the in-frame ones, dropping some. The sample carries roughly 380,000 clones, 20% recorded once. The sample taken for sequencing was naive CD4+ T cells from blood. All receptors derive from a woman aged 18 to 35 in good health.

The chain employs TRBV7-2 and TRBJ2-1; the D gene is possibly TRBD2 (5 bases). This CDR3 spans 14 amino acids. V was pared by 5 bases and J by 6 bases, with 14 bases between. Germline CDR1 is SGHTA and CDR2 is FQGNSA. CDR3 DNA: TGTGCCAGCAGCACCCTCGCGGGCCGCAATGAGCAGTTCTTC. This sequence encodes CASSTLAGRNEQFF.

This clone was detected only a few times. The chain carries TRBV9 and TRBJ2-3; 11 bases match TRBD2. There are 16 residues in the CDR3. CDR1 and CDR2 from the germline V gene are SGDLS and YYNGEE. V lost 7 bases and J lost 2; bases outside the gene matches: 9. The CDR3 nucleotides read TGTGCCAGCGGAACTAGCGGGGGCCTACACACAGATACGCAGTATTTT. Translating gives CASGTSGGLHTDTQYF.

The chain is built from TRBV2 and TRBJ1-2, with 10 nucleotides matching TRBD1. The V segment lost 7 bases and the J segment 1 base; nucleotides outside the gene matches: 6. In germline, CDR1 is SNHLY, CDR2 FYNNEI. The CDR3 loop spans 15 amino acids. The CDR3 DNA is TGTGCCAGCATACGACAGGGGGCTGGTAACTATGGCTACACCTTC. The encoded protein is CASIRQGAGNYGYTF.

This chain connects TRBV29-1 to TRBJ2-5, with 8 bases that match TRBD2. CDR3 length: 15 residues. Germline V gene sequence: CDR1 SQVTM, CDR2 ANQGSEA. V shed 6 bases, J shed 3 bases, and the junction held 12 bases outside the gene matches. In DNA, the CDR3 is TGCAGCGTGACTGCGGCTAGCGGGTTGGAAGAGACCCAGTACTTC. Its translation is CSVTAASGLEETQYF. Combining the CDR3 with reference TRBV29-1 and TRBJ2-5 gives the whole variable domain SAVISQKPSRDICQRGTSLTIQCQVDSQVTMMFWYRQQPGQSLTLIATANQGSEATYESGFVIDKFPISRPNLTFSTLTVSNMSPEDSSIYLCSVTAASGLEETQYFGPGTRLLVL.

This clone was seen a few times. This sequence joins TRBV7-2 and TRBJ1-4, with 12 bases that match TRBD1. The CDR3 runs to 16 residues. Per germline, CDR1 SGHTA and CDR2 FQGNSA. With 2 bases clipped from V and 7 bases from J, the junction kept 5 bases outside the gene matches. The CDR3 sequence is CASSLTGTGGGEKLFF. As DNA, the CDR3 is TGTGCCAGCAGCTTAACCGGGACAGGGGGCGGTGAAAAACTGTTTTTT.

This clone has more than one count but fewer than ten. The genes are TRBV11-2 and TRBJ2-5; D is perhaps TRBD2 (5 bases). The V and J ends lost 2 bases and 5 bases respectively, with 12 bases between them. This CDR3 has 14 amino acids. CDR1 is SGHAT and CDR2 is FQNNGV in the germline V gene. The CDR3 reads CASSLTGFRETQYF. Here the CDR3 DNA reads TGTGCCAGCAGCTTAACGGGGTTCCGGGAGACCCAGTACTTC.

In this sample, this clone turned up a few times. The rearrangement links TRBV6-5 to TRBJ1-5; tentatively, D is TRBD1 (6 bases). CDR3 length: 15 residues. Trimming cost V 5 bases and J 8 bases, with 19 bases left between them. CDR1 is MNHEY and CDR2 is SVGAGI in the germline V gene. CDR3 nucleotide sequence: TGTGCCAGCAGTCGCTCGGACAGCCTCCCGGAGCCCCAGCATTTT. Translation: CASSRSDSLPEPQHF.

V gene TRBV2 combines with J gene TRBJ2-1, with TRBD1 matching 7 bases. The CDR3 runs to 14 residues. Germline V lookup: CDR1 SNHLY, CDR2 FYNNEI. V shed 4 bases and J 6 bases; nucleotides not matched to a gene: 6. The CDR3 protein is CASSAVPGGNEQFF. The DNA for the CDR3 is TGTGCCAGCAGTGCTGTGCCAGGGGGCAATGAGCAGTTCTTC. Supplemented by reference TRBV2 and TRBJ2-1, the full variable domain reads EPEVTQTPSHQVTQMGQEVILRCVPISNHLYFYWYRQILGQKVEFLVSFYNNEISEKSEIFDDQFSVERPDGSNFTLKIRSTKLEDSAMYFCASSAVPGGNEQFFGPGTRLTVL.

There are a few counts of this clone. The chain recombines TRBV6-6 with TRBJ2-3; 9 bases line up with TRBD2. The CDR3 is made up of 15 amino acids. Trimming took 2 bases from V and 4 from J; bases not matched to a gene: 4. Germline assignment: CDR1 MNHNY and CDR2 SVGAGI (reference sequence). DNA of the CDR3: TGTGCCAGCAGTTACAGCGGGAGGTCCGCAGATACGCAGTATTTT. This encodes CASSYSGRSADTQYF.

The genes are TRBV4-1 and TRBJ1-2; no clear D gene. The length of the CDR3 is 14 residues. Germline V gene lookup returns CDR1 MGHRA and CDR2 YSYEKL. The V gene lost 5 bases and the J gene lost 3 bases, with 13 bases spanning the gap. The CDR3 sequence is CASSETRADYGYTF. The DNA for the CDR3 is TGCGCCAGCAGCGAAACGCGGGCGGACTATGGCTACACCTTC.

The chain recombines TRBV7-2 with TRBJ2-7; D gene unclear. Germline CDR1 SGHTA, CDR2 FQGNSA. The V gene lost 3 bases and the J gene lost 6 bases, with 9 bases spanning the gap. The CDR3 spans 12 residues. This CDR3 is CASSFEALEQYF. The CDR3, as DNA: TGTGCCAGCAGCTTCGAAGCCCTCGAGCAGTACTTC.

The sample holds a few counts of this clone. The V gene is TRBV5-1, the J gene TRBJ1-2; tentatively, D is TRBD1 (6 bases). Trimming took 2 bases from V and 4 from J, leaving 18 bases between them. The CDR3 length is 16 residues. CDR1 SGHRS and CDR2 YFSETQ come from the germline V gene. The DNA for the CDR3 is TGCGCCAGCAGCTTTAGGCAGGGGACACCCACCTATGGCTACACCTTC. It is translated as CASSFRQGTPTYGYTF.

There are a few counts of this clone. The V call is TRBV5-8, the J call TRBJ2-1; a possible D gene is TRBD1 (6 bases). This CDR3 has 16 amino acids. The germline CDR1 and CDR2 sequences are SGHTS and YDEGEE. Trimming removed 4 bases at V and 0 bases at J, with 14 bases between. CDR3 DNA: TGTGCCAGCAGCCCAGGACAGTGGAGCTCCTACAATGAGCAGTTCTTC. Translated: CASSPGQWSSYNEQFF.

This chain joins TRBV7-2 and TRBJ2-1; TRBD2 matches at 7 bases. The junction had 6 bases not matched to a gene; V was cut back by 5 bases and J by 8 bases. CDR1 SGHTA and CDR2 FQGNSA come from the germline V gene. CDR3 length: 13 amino acids. CDR3 region: CASSLREEDEQFF. The CDR3 nucleotides are TGTGCCAGCAGCCTACGGGAGGAGGATGAGCAGTTCTTC.

This chain joins TRBV11-2 and TRBJ2-7; TRBD2 agrees at 8 bases. The CDR3 loop spans 14 amino acids. V gave up 1 base and J gave up 2 bases; unmatched junction bases: 1. Germline CDR1 and CDR2: SGHAT and FQNNGV. The CDR3 DNA follows: TGTGCCAGCAGCTTAGGCGGGAGGACCTACGAGCAGTACTTC. This encodes CASSLGGRTYEQYF.